The 16 T cell receptor beta chains below come from one sample, sequenced in a study of blood T cell repertoires in COVID-19 (dated by TCRdb to 2020 to 2021). Library prep was done by the immunoSEQ multiplex PCR assay. Entries here come from immuneACCESS through TCRdb and include only in-frame sequences with V and J called. Some clones fail to appear in such tables; in the studies checked, an unresolved V gene covers under half of the shortfall, and the cause of the remainder is unknown. This sample gives fewer than 250,000 clones in total; around four fifths of them show up just once. 2.5% to 3% of the sample is held by the ten biggest clonotypes. The material sequenced was peripheral blood. These receptors were obtained from a man aged 45-60 years with active or convalescent COVID-19.

V is TRBV10-3 and J is TRBJ2-1; 10 positions match TRBD1. The germline V gene has CDR1 ENHRY and CDR2 SYGVKD. This CDR3 spans 13 amino acids. J gave up 5 bases and V 6 bases, and 1 base lay outside the gene matches. CDR3 region: CAISGTGDNEQFF. The CDR3 DNA sequence: TGTGCCATCAGCGGGACAGGGGACAATGAGCAGTTCTTC.

The chain recombines TRBV9 with TRBJ1-1; 11 bases match TRBD1. From germline, CDR1 is SGDLS and CDR2 YYNGEE. This CDR3 has 15 residues. Trimming took 2 bases from V and 5 from J; bases not matched to a gene: 5. CDR3 nucleotide sequence: TGTGCCAGCAGCGTTGGCCGGGACAGGGGGACTGAAGCTTTCTTT. Translation gives CASSVGRDRGTEAFF. Combining the CDR3 with reference TRBV9 and TRBJ1-1 gives the whole variable domain DSGVTQTPKHLITATGQRVTLRCSPRSGDLSVYWYQQSLDQGLQFLIQYYNGEERAKGNILERFSAQQFPDLHSELNLSSLELGDSALYFCASSVGRDRGTEAFFGQGTRLTVV.

This sequence joins TRBV27 and TRBJ2-1, with TRBD2 matching over 10 bases. The J segment lost 4 bases and the V segment lost 6 bases, leaving 15 bases of the junction unmatched. This CDR3 is 18 amino acids long. CDR1 is MNHEY, CDR2 SMNVEV, per germline (reference sequence). The CDR3 sequence is CASRGPSSGRATYNEQFF. The CDR3 DNA reads TGTGCCAGCAGGGGACCCTCAAGCGGGAGGGCCACTTACAATGAGCAGTTCTTC.

The rearrangement links TRBV11-3 to TRBJ1-4, with unresolved D. CDR1 and CDR2 (germline): SGHNT, YENEEA. Trimming took off 0 bases at V and 10 bases at J, with 6 bases between the two ends. This CDR3 has 12 amino acids. The CDR3 protein is CASSLDGGKLFF. CDR3 bases: TGTGCCAGCAGCTTAGATGGCGGAAAACTGTTTTTT.

This rearrangement joins TRBV4-2 to TRBJ2-1; D perhaps matches TRBD1 (5 bases). Germline V CDR1 and CDR2: LGHNA, YNFKEQ. The CDR3 sequence is 17 residues long. Trimming removed 0 bases at V and 0 bases at J, with 12 bases between. CDR3 in amino acids: CASSQDLGDDSYNEQFF. Here the CDR3 DNA reads TGTGCCAGCAGCCAAGATTTAGGGGATGACTCCTACAATGAGCAGTTCTTC.

This clone was picked up one time. This sequence joins TRBV4-1 and TRBJ2-5, with 14 bases lining up with TRBD2. CDR1 and CDR2 (germline): MGHRA, YSYEKL. V was clipped by 0 bases and J by 5 bases; unmatched bases: 5. The CDR3 covers 17 residues. The CDR3 region is CASSQDTGTSGSETQYF. DNA of the CDR3: TGCGCCAGCAGCCAAGATACCGGGACTAGCGGGAGTGAGACCCAGTACTTC.

This rearrangement joins TRBV10-3 to TRBJ2-2; 9 positions match TRBD1. The ends lost 4 bases at V and 5 bases at J; junction bases unmatched: 8. Germline loops: CDR1 ENHRY, CDR2 SYGVKD. The CDR3 is 16 amino acids. The CDR3, as DNA: TGTGCCATCAGTGTGCCGGGACAGGGAAGTACCGGGGAGCTGTTTTTT. Translated: CAISVPGQGSTGELFF.

This clone was seen a few times. The genes are TRBV11-2 and TRBJ2-1, with 10 nucleotides matching TRBD2. With V trimmed by 5 bases and J by 9 bases, 13 bases remained unmatched. Germline V gives CDR1 SGHAT, CDR2 FQNNGV. The CDR3 runs 16 residues. CDR3 sequence (DNA): TGTGCCAGCAGCCATATCAGCGGGAGGGCCTCGGTTGAGCAGTTCTTC. This gives the protein CASSHISGRASVEQFF.

The rearrangement uses TRBV6-5 and TRBJ1-2; 10 bases match TRBD1. The germline V gene encodes CDR1 MNHEY and CDR2 SVGAGI. This CDR3 is built from 15 residues. The J segment lost 6 bases and the V segment lost 4 bases, leaving 8 bases of the junction unmatched. This CDR3 is CASSSTGGVKDGYTF. In DNA, the CDR3 is TGTGCCAGCAGTTCGACAGGGGGCGTAAAAGATGGCTACACCTTC.

The rearrangement links TRBV27 to TRBJ2-7; TRBD1 might be the D (6 bases). V dropped 3 bases and J dropped 5 bases, with 14 bases sitting between them. Looked up from germline, CDR1 is MNHEY and CDR2 is SMNVEV (reference sequence). The CDR3 runs 14 residues. The CDR3 bases are TGTGCCAGCAGTTTGACAGGTTCTCCCCACGAGCAGTACTTC. This gives the protein CASSLTGSPHEQYF.

This clone showed up just once. The chain links TRBV5-4 to TRBJ2-3; TRBD2 aligns across 12 bases. CDR1 is SGHNT, CDR2 YYREEE, per germline (reference sequence). Trimming took 0 bases from V and 4 from J; bases not matched to a gene: 3. CDR3 length: 16 residues. CDR3 loop: CASSLGLAGEADTQYF. In DNA form, the CDR3 reads TGTGCCAGCAGCTTGGGACTAGCGGGAGAAGCAGATACGCAGTATTTT.

The chain recombines TRBV5-4 with TRBJ2-3; 13 bases match TRBD2. Germline-derived CDR1 and CDR2 are SGHNT and YYREEE (reference sequence). CDR3 length: 16 amino acids. V was pared by 5 bases and J by 2 bases, with 5 bases of the junction left unmatched. CDR3: CASSPGTSGVTDTQYF. CDR3 bases: TGTGCCAGCAGTCCTGGGACTAGCGGGGTCACAGATACGCAGTATTTT.

As for this clone: Other nucleotide sequences in the sample specify the same CDR3. The chain links TRBV13 to TRBJ1-2; 9 bases are shared with TRBD1. After removal of 1 base from V and 5 bases from J, the junction contained 8 bases not matched to a gene. The germline V gene has CDR1 PRHDT and CDR2 FYEKMQ (reference sequence). CDR3 length: 16 residues. The CDR3 coding sequence is TGTGCCAGCAGCTTAGACACGGACAGGGGACAATATGGCTACACCTTC. Translated, it gives CASSLDTDRGQYGYTF.

This clone was recorded a few times. The chain combines TRBV30 with TRBJ1-2; the match to TRBD1 covers 7 bases. The CDR3 length is 16 residues. The trim removed 2 bases at V and 3 bases at J, leaving 12 bases unmatched. Germline V gene sequence: CDR1 GTSNPN, CDR2 SVGIG (reference sequence). CDR3 sequence: CAWSWFTGDRDYGYTF. In DNA, the CDR3 is TGTGCCTGGAGTTGGTTCACAGGGGATAGGGACTATGGCTACACCTTC. Variable domain in full (rest from reference TRBV30 and TRBJ1-2): SQTIHQWPATLVQPVGSPLSLECTVEGTSNPNLYWYRQAAGRGLQLLFYSVGIGQISSEVPQNLSASRPQDRQFILSSKKLLLSDSGFYLCAWSWFTGDRDYGYTFGSGTRLTVV.

V gene TRBV12-3 or TRBV12-4 combines with J gene TRBJ2-3; 7 positions agree with TRBD2. V gave up 6 bases and J gave up 4 bases; unmatched junction bases: 4. This CDR3 comprises 13 residues. The DNA for the CDR3 is TGTGCCAGCAGGGGGCGGGGGTCAGATACGCAGTATTTT. This translates into CASRGRGSDTQYF.

About this clone itself: Different DNA sequences within this sample yield the same CDR3. V and J are TRBV5-1 and TRBJ1-2; TRBD1 agrees at 9 bases. The junction had 1 base not matched to a gene; V was cut back by 3 bases and J by 4 bases. The V gene's germline CDR1 is SGHRS and CDR2 YFSETQ. The CDR3 spans 13 residues. CDR3 sequence: CASSSGQGYGYTF. In DNA form, the CDR3 reads TGCGCCAGCAGCTCGGGACAGGGCTATGGCTACACCTTC.